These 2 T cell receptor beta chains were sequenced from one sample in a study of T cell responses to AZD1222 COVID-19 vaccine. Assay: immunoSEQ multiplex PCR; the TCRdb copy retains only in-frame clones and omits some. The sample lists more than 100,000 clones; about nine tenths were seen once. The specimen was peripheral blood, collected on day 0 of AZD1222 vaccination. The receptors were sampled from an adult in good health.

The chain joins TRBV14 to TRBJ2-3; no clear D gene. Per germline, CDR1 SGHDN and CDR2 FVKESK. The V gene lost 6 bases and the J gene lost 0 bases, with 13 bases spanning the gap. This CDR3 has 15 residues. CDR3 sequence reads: CASRSAFSSTDTQYF. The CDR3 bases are TGTGCCAGCAGATCAGCCTTTTCTAGCACAGATACGCAGTATTTT.

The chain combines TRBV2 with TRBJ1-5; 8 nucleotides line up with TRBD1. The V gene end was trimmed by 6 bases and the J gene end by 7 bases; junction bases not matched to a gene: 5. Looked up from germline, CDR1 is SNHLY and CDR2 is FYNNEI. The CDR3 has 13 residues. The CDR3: CASREQGGQPQHF. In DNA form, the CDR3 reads TGTGCCAGCAGGGAACAGGGGGGGCAGCCCCAGCATTTT.